The 5 T cell receptor beta chains below all came from one sample that was sequenced in a study of T-cell memory formation after mild COVID-19. A single record per CDR3 protein comes from TCRdb applying MiXCR to the 5' RACE reads. The table lists 250,000 or so distinct CDR3 sequences, roughly 18% of them singletons. The sample taken for sequencing was PBMCs or a T cell subset sorted from them (not recorded which). The receptor source for this set is a young man who had mild COVID-19 (a few samples of this study predate the infection). Cell type and time point are not known.

The J gene is TRBJ2-7, the V gene TRBV7-2; TRBD1 matches at 10 bases. Germline trimming cut 6 bases from V and 7 bases from J; bases unmatched to any gene: 6. Per the germline V gene, CDR1 is SGHTA and CDR2 is FQGNSA. The CDR3 sequence is 13 residues long. The CDR3: CASRGTGAREQYF. CDR3 in DNA: TGTGCCAGCAGGGGGACAGGGGCCAGAGAGCAGTACTTC.

This clonotype was observed many times. The chain joins TRBV7-9 to TRBJ1-1; D not resolved. CDR3 length equals 13 residues. V lost 3 bases and J 3 bases, leaving 8 bases between the germline ends. CDR1 SEHNR and CDR2 FQNEAQ come from the germline V gene (reference sequence). The CDR3 spells CASSFGQYTEAFF. The DNA for the CDR3 is TGTGCCAGCAGCTTCGGCCAGTACACTGAAGCTTTCTTT.

The chain combines TRBV3-1 with TRBJ2-7, with 14 nucleotides matching TRBD2. CDR1 and CDR2 from the germline V gene are LGHDT and YNNKEL (reference sequence). This CDR3 is 15 amino acids long. V shed 3 bases and J 6 bases; nucleotides not matched to a gene: 4. The CDR3 DNA follows: TGTGCCAGCAGCCACGGACTAGCGGGGGGAGGCGAGCAGTACTTC. This gives the protein CASSHGLAGGGEQYF.

The rearrangement links TRBV18 to TRBJ1-3, with D uncertain. CDR3 length equals 13 residues. Germline V lookup: CDR1 KGHSH, CDR2 LQKENI. The V gene lost 3 bases and the J gene lost 1 base, with 4 bases spanning the gap. CDR3 bases: TGTGCCAGCTCACCGTTGTCTGGAAACACCATATATTTT. Protein sequence: CASSPLSGNTIYF.

The V and J genes are TRBV7-8 and TRBJ2-4; TRBD1 aligns across 8 bases. Germline loops: CDR1 SGHVS, CDR2 FQNEAQ. This CDR3 comprises 16 residues. V dropped 4 bases and J dropped 1; count of bases not matched to a gene: 6. CDR3 sequence reads: CASSSGGDPAKNIQYF. The CDR3 region has the DNA TGTGCCAGCAGCTCAGGGGGCGACCCTGCCAAAAACATTCAGTACTTC.